Here is one T cell receptor (beta chain) with its context. The record originates from a study of shared clonotypes between healthy human individuals. The V end was cut by 3 bases, the J end by 4 bases, with 13 bases between. CDR3 size: 14 residues. The germline V gene encodes CDR1 SGHTA and CDR2 FQGNSA. The protocol was immunoSEQ multiplex PCR, while the TCRdb copy is restricted to in-frame clones and leaves out a portion. Of a few million clones listed, roughly 95% were seen once; the top ten hold 0.1% to 0.15%. This clonotype originated in a man aged 18 to 29 in good health. Sequencing was carried out using naive CD4+ T cells sorted from blood. The subset: CD45RA+ positively selected. The chain joins TRBV7-2 to TRBJ2-7, with D perhaps TRBD1 (5 bases). CDR3 DNA: TGTGCCAGCAGCTTCCTCGACAGCCCATACGAGCAGTACTTC. Its translation: CASSFLDSPYEQYF.